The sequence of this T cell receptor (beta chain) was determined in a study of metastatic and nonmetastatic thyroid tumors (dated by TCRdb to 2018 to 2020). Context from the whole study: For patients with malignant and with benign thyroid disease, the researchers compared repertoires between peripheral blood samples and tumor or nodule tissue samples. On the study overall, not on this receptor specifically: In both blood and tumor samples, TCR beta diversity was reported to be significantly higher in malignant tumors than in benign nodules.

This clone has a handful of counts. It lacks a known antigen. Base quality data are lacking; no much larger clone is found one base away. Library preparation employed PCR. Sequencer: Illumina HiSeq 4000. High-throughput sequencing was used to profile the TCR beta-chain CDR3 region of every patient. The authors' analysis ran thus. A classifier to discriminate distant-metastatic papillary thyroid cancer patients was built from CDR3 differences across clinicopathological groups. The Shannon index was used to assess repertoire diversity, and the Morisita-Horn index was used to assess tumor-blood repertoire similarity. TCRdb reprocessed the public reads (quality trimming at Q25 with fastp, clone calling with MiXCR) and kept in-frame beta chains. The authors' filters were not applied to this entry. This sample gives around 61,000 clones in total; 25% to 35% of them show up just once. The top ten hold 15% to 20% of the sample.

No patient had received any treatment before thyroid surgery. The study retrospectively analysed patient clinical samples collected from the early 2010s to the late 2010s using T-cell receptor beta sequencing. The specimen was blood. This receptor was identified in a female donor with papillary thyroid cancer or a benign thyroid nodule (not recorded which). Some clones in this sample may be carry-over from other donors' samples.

The DNA sequence is given as TGTGCCAGCAGTGAGAGGGGGGCCGTTTATGGCTACACCTTC. The translation is CASSERGAVYGYTF. Recombination connected TRBV6-1 to TRBJ1-2; the D segment could be TRBD1, given 6 matching bases. The germline V gene supplies CDR1 MNHNS and CDR2 SASEGT. The cysteine opens and the phenylalanine closes a CDR3 of 14 amino acids. CDR3 DNA is the only sequence kept; it has 42 bases, read in frame from the first base. A distance of 13 bases separates the germline ends of V and J, which lose 3 bases and 5 bases respectively.